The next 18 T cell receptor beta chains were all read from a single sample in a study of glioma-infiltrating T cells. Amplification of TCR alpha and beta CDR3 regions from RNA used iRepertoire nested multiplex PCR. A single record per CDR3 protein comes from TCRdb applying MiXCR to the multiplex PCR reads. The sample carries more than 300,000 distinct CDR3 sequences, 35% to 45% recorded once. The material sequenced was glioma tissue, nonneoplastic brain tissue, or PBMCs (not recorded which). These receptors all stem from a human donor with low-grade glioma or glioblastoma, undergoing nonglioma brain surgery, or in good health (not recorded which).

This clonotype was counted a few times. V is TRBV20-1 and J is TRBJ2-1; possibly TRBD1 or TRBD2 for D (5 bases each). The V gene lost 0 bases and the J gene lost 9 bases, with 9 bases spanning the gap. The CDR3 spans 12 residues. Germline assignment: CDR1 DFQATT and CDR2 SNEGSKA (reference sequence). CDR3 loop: CSARDRGVEQFF. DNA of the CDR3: TGCAGTGCTAGAGATCGAGGGGTTGAGCAGTTCTTC.

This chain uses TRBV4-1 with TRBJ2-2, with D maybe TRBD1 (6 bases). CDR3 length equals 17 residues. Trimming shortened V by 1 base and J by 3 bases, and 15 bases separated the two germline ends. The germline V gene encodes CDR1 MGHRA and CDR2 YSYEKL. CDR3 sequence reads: CASSQGVPGHYTGELFF. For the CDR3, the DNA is TGCGCCAGCAGCCAAGGGGTTCCGGGACACTACACCGGGGAGCTGTTTTTT.

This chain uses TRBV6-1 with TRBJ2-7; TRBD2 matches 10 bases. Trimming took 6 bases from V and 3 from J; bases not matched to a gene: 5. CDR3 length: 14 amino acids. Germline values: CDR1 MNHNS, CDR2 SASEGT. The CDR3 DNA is TGTGCCAGCAGCGCCGGGACTAGCGTCTACGAGCAGTACTTC. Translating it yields CASSAGTSVYEQYF.

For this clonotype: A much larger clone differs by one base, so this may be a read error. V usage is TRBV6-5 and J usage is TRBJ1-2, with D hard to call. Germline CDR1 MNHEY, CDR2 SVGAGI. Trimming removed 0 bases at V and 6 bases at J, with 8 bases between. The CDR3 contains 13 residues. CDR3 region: CASSYSPFHGYTF. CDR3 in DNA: TGTGCCAGCAGTTACTCGCCGTTCCATGGCTACACCTTC.

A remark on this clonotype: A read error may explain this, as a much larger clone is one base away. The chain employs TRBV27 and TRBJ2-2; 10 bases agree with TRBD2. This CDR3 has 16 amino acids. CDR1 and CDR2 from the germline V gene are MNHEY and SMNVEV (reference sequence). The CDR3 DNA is TGTGCCAGCAGTTTCATCGGACTAGCGGAGGCCGGGGAGATGTTTTTT. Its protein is CASSFIGLAEAGEMFF.

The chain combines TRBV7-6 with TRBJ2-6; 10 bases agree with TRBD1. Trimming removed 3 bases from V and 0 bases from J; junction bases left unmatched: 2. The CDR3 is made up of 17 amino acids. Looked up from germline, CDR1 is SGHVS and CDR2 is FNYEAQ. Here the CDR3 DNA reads TGTGCCAGCAGCTTGGGACAGGGGCGCTCTGGGGCCAACGTCCTGACTTTC. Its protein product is CASSLGQGRSGANVLTF.

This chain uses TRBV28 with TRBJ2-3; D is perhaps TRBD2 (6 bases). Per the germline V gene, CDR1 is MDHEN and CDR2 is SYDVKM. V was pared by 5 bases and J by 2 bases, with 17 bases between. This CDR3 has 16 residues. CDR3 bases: TGTGCCAGCAGTGCAGGCGGGACCGAATTCACAGATACGCAGTATTTT. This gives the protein CASSAGGTEFTDTQYF.

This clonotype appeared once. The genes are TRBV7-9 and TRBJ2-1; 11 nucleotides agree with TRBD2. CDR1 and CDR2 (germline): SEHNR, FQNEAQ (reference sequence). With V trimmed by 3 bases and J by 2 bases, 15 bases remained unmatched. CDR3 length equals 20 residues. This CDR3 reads CASSFIVGSGRAMAYNEQFF. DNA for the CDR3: TGTGCCAGCAGCTTTATTGTTGGTAGCGGGAGGGCCATGGCCTACAATGAGCAGTTCTTC.

CDR3 sequence: CASSSGRIYEQYF. CDR3 in DNA: TGTGCCAGCAGTTCGGGACGGATCTACGAGCAGTACTTC. This rearrangement joins TRBV27 to TRBJ2-7; D is tentatively TRBD1 or TRBD2 (5 bases each). Germline CDR1 is MNHEY and CDR2 is SMNVEV (reference sequence). This CDR3 is built from 13 residues. The V end was cut by 4 bases, the J end by 3 bases, with 10 bases between.

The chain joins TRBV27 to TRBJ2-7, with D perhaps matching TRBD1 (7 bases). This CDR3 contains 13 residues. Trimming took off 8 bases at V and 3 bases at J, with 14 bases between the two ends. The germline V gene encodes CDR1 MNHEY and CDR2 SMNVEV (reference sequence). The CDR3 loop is CASQGGKFYEQYF. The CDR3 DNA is TGTGCCAGCCAGGGGGGAAAATTCTACGAGCAGTACTTC.

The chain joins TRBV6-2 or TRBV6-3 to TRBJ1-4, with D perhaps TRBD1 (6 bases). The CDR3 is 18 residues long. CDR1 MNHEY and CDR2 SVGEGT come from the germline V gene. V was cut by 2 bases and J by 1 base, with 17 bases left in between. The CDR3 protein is CASSYVAGRGRTNEKLFF. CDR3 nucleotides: TGTGCCAGCAGTTACGTGGCAGGGCGGGGGCGAACTAATGAAAAACTGTTTTTT.

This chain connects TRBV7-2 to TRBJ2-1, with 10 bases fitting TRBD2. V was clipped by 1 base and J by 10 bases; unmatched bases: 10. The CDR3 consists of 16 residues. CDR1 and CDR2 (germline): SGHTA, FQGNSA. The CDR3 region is CASSLGLAGGPYEQFF. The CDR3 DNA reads TGTGCCAGCAGCTTAGGGTTAGCGGGAGGACCCTACGAGCAGTTCTTC.

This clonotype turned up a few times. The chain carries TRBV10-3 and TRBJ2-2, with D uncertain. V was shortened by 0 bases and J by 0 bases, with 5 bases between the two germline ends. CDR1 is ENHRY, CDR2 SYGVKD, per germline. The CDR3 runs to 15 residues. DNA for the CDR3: TGTGCCATCAGTGAGTCTGTAACGAACACCGGGGAGCTGTTTTTT. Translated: CAISESVTNTGELFF.

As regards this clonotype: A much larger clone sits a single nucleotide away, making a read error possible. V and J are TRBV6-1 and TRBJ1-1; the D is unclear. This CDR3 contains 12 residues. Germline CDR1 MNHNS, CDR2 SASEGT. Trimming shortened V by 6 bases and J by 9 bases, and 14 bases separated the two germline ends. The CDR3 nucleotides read TGTGCCAGCAGGTCGCGGGTGACTCAAGCTTTCTTT. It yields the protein CASRSRVTQAFF.

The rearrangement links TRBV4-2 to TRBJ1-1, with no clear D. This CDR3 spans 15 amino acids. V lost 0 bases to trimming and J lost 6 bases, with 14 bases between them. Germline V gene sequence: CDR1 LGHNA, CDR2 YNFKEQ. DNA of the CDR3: TGTGCCAGCAGCCAAGAAAGTACCCTCGACCCTGAAGCTTTCTTT. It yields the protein CASSQESTLDPEAFF.

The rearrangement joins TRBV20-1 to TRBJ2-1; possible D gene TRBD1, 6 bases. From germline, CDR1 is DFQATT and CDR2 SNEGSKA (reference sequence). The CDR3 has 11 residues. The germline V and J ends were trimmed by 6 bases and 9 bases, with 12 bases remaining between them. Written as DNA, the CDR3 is TGCAGTGCCAGGGGCCGCAGTGAGCAGTTCTTC. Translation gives CSARGRSEQFF.

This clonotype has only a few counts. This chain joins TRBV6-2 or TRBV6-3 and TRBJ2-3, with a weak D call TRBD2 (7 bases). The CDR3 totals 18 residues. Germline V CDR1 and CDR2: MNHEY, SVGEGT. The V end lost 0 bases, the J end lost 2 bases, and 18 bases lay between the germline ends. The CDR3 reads CASSYSINRGAITDTQYF. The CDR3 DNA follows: TGTGCCAGCAGTTACTCGATAAACCGGGGGGCTATCACAGATACGCAGTATTTT.

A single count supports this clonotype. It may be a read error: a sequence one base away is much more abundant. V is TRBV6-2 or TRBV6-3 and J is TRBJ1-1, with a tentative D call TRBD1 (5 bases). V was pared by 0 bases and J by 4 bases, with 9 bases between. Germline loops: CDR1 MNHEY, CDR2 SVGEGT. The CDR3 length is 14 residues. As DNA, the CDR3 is TGTGCCAGCAGTTACTCAGGCGGGGGCACTGAAGCTTTCTTT. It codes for CASSYSGGGTEAFF.